This TCR beta chain was identified during a study of shared clonotypes between healthy human individuals. V was trimmed by 7 bases and J by 5 bases, leaving 18 bases between them. Germline V gene lookup returns CDR1 MNHEY and CDR2 SMNVEV (reference sequence). This CDR3 has 14 amino acids. Every immunoSEQ plate was one replicate of a subset's evenly spread DNA. Generated by immunoSEQ multiplex PCR, the TCRdb table keeps only in-frame clones and is missing some. Here the sample spans 2 million to 2.5 million clones, just under 95% being singletons. The chain couples TRBV27 to TRBJ2-7, with D uncertain. Sequencing used naive CD4+ T cells from PBMCs. Stated subset: CD45RA+ positively selected. The clonotype comes from a young man in good health. Some clones in this sample may be carry-over from other donors' samples. The CDR3 reads CASTRRAGADEQYF. CDR3 coding DNA: TGTGCCAGCACCCGTCGGGCAGGTGCCGACGAGCAGTACTTC.